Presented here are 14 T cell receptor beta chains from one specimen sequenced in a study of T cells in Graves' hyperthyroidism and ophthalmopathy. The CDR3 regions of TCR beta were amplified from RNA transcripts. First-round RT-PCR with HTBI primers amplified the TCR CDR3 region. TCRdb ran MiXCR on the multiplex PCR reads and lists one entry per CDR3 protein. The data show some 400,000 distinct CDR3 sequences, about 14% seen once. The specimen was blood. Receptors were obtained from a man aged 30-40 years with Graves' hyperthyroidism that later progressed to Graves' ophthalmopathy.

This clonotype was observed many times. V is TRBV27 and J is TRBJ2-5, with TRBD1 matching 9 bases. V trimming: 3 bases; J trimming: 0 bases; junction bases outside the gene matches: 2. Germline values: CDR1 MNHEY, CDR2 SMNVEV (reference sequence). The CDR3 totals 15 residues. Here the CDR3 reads CASSLGQGNQETQYF. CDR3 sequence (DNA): TGTGCCAGCAGTTTGGGACAGGGCAACCAAGAGACCCAGTACTTC.

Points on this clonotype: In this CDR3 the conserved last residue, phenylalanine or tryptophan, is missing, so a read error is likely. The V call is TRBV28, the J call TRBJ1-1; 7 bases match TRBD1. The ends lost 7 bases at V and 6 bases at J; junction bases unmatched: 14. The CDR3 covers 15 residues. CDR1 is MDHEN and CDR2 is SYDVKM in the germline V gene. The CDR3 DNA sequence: TGTGCCAGCATTGCACAGGGGACTTGGGTCGCTGAAGCTTTCTGT. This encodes CASIAQGTWVAEAFC.

The chain's CDR3 is CASSYSVPGTGEKLFF. CDR3 DNA sequence: TGTGCCAGCAGTTACTCGGTGCCAGGGACAGGGGAAAAACTGTTTTTT. This sequence joins TRBV6-5 and TRBJ1-4; 9 bases map to TRBD1. V was pared by 0 bases and J by 8 bases, with 7 bases of the junction left unmatched. CDR3 length equals 16 residues. The germline gives CDR1 MNHEY, CDR2 SVGAGI.

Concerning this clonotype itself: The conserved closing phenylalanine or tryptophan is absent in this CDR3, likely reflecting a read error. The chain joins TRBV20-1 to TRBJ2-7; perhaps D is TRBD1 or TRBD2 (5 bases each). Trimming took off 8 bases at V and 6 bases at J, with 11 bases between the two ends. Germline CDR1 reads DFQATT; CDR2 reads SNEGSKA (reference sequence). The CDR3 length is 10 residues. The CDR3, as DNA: TGCAGTATCGGGACCGGCGAGCAGTACCTC. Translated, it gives CSIGTGEQYL.

For the CDR3, the DNA is TGTGCCAGCAGTGGCTTCCGGCGGGGCCCCTATAATTCACCCCTCCACTTT. Its translation: CASSGFRRGPYNSPLHF. The chain couples TRBV6-1 to TRBJ1-6; a weak D match, TRBD1 (5 bases). Germline CDR1 reads MNHNS; CDR2 reads SASEGT. The CDR3 is 17 residues long. Trimming took off 4 bases at V and 2 bases at J, with 15 bases between the two ends.

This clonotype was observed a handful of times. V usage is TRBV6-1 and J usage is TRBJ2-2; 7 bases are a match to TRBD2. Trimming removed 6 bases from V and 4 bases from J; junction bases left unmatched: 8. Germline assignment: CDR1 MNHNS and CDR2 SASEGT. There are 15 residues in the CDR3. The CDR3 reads CASRPGEGITGELFF. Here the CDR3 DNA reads TGTGCCAGCAGGCCTGGGGAGGGGATCACCGGGGAGCTGTTTTTT.

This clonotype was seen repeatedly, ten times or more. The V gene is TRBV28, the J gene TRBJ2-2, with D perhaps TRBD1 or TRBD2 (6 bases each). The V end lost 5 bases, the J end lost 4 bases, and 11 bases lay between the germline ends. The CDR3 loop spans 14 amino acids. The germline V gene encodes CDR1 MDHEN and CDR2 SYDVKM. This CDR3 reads CASSRRGGTGELFF. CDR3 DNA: TGTGCCAGCAGTCGCAGGGGAGGCACCGGGGAGCTGTTTTTT.

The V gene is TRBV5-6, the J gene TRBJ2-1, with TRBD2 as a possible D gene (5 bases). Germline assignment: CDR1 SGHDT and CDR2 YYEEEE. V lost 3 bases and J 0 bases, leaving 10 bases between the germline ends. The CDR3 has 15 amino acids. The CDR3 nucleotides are TGTGCCAGCAGCTCCTGGACTGTCTCCTACAATGAGCAGTTCTTC. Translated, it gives CASSSWTVSYNEQFF. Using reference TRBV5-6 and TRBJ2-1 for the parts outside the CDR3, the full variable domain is DAGVTQSPTHLIKTRGQQVTLRCSPKSGHDTVSWYQQALGQGPQFIFQYYEEEERQRGNFPDRFSGHQFPNYSSELNVNALLLGDSALYLCASSSWTVSYNEQFFGPGTRLTVL.

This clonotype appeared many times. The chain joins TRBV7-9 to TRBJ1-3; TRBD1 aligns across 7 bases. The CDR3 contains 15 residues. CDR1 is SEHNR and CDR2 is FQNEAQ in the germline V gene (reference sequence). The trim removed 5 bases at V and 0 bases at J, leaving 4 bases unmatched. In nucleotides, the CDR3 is TGTGCCAGCAGCATGGGACAGTACTCTGGAAACACCATATATTTT. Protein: CASSMGQYSGNTIYF.

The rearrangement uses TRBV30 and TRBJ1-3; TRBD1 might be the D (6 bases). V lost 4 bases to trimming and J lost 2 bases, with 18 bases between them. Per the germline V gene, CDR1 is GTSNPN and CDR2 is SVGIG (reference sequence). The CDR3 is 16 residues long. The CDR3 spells CAWKGGYTIPGNTIYF. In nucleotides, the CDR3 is TGTGCCTGGAAGGGGGGTTACACGATCCCTGGAAACACCATATATTTT.

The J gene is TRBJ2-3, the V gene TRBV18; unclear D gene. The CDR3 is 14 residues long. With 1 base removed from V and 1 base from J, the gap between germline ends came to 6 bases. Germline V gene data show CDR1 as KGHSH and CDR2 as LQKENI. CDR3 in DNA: TGTGCCAGCTCACCACAGAAGGGCACAGATACGCAGTATTTT. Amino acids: CASSPQKGTDTQYF.

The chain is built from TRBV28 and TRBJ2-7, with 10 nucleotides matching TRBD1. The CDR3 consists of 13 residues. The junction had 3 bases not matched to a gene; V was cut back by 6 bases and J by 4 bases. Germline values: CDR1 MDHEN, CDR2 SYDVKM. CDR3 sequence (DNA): TGTGCCAGCAGGACAGGGGGCAGGTACGAGCAGTACTTC. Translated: CASRTGGRYEQYF.

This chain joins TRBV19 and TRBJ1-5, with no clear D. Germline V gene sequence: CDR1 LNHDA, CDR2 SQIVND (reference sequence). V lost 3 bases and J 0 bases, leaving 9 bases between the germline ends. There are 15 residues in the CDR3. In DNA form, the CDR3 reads TGTGCCAGTAGTATCCGACTAAATAGCAATCAGCCCCAGCATTTT. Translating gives CASSIRLNSNQPQHF.

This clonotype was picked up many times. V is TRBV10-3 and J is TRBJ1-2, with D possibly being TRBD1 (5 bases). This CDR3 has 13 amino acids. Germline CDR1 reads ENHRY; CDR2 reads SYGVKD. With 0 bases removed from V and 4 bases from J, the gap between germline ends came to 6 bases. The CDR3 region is CAISESRGYGYTF. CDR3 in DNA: TGTGCCATCAGTGAGTCGAGGGGCTATGGCTACACCTTC.